This TCR beta chain was identified during a study of T cells in narcolepsy. Study-wide findings and caveats: Autoreactive clone sequences were missing from some blood memory CD4+ repertoires. Blood of same and different patients, but not healthy controls, reportedly held recurring autoreactive clonotypes.

Assay: immunoSEQ multiplex PCR; the TCRdb copy retains only in-frame clones and omits some. The table has more than 20,000 clones, 92% seen once. In the case of this clone: The antigen is undetermined.

The TCR was taken from a human donor with narcolepsy. Sequencing was done on a sample of CD45RA- memory CD4+ T cells from PBMCs.

The CDR3 loop reads CASSLIENTEAFF. Written as DNA, the CDR3 is TGTGCCAGCAGCTTAATTGAGAACACTGAAGCTTTCTTT. The V call is TRBV7-2, the J call TRBJ1-1; D is unclear. The germline V gene encodes CDR1 SGHTA and CDR2 FQGNSA. The length of the CDR3 is 13 residues. V was shortened by 2 bases and J by 1 base, with 5 bases between the two germline ends.